These 20 T cell receptor beta chains were sequenced from one sample in a study of beta chain features in type 1 diabetes. Which antigens these TCRs recognize remains unknown. What was sequenced were expressed TCRB transcripts, since all of the isolated RNA had been reverse transcribed. The repertoire was sequenced with immunoSEQ multiplex PCR; TCRdb's copy has only in-frame clones and lacks some. The sample holds 600,000 or so clones, around 12% seen once. Findings and limits, study-wide: Moderate yet significant TCRB CDR3 shortening was seen in Type 1 diabetes patients in all four CD4+ subsets.

The sequenced sample was naive CD4+ T cells from blood. These receptors all stem from a man younger than 40 with type 1 diabetes.

The CDR3, as DNA: TGTGCCAGCAGCTTAGTCGGGGGGCCGGATCAGCCCCAGCATTTT. It codes for CASSLVGGPDQPQHF. The chain couples TRBV7-2 to TRBJ1-5; possible D gene TRBD1, 6 bases. The CDR3 is made up of 15 amino acids. From germline, CDR1 is SGHTA and CDR2 FQGNSA. V was trimmed by 1 base and J by 5 bases, leaving 12 bases between them. The complete variable domain, with remaining parts taken from reference TRBV7-2 and TRBJ1-5, reads GAGVSQSPSNKVTEKGKDVELRCDPISGHTALYWYRQSLGQGLEFLIYFQGNSAPDKSGLPSDRFSAERTGGSVSTLTIQRTQQEDSAVYLCASSLVGGPDQPQHFGDGTRLSIL.

V is TRBV7-2 and J is TRBJ2-3; no clear D gene. V lost 2 bases and J lost 2, with 5 bases in between. CDR1 and CDR2 from the germline V gene are SGHTA and FQGNSA. The CDR3 covers 13 residues. The CDR3 is CASSLLFTDTQYF. The CDR3 DNA follows: TGTGCCAGCAGCTTACTCTTCACAGATACGCAGTATTTT.

This clone was counted a few times. V and J are TRBV14 and TRBJ1-3; D call uncertain. The CDR3 length is 14 residues. Germline CDR1 reads SGHDN; CDR2 reads FVKESK. V lost 3 bases, J lost 1 base, and 7 bases lay in between. In DNA form, the CDR3 reads TGTGCCAGCAGCCACCCCCATTCTGGAAACACCATATATTTT. Encoded protein: CASSHPHSGNTIYF. The whole variable domain, remainder taken from reference TRBV14 and TRBJ1-3, is EAGVTQFPSHSVIEKGQTVTLRCDPISGHDNLYWYRRVMGKEIKFLLHFVKESKQDESGMPNNRFLAERTGGTYSTLKVQPAELEDSGVYFCASSHPHSGNTIYFGEGSWLTVV.

The chain is built from TRBV5-4 and TRBJ1-2; no definite D call. V was pared by 3 bases and J by 2 bases, with 11 bases between. This CDR3 has 14 amino acids. CDR1 is SGHNT, CDR2 YYREEE, per germline (reference sequence). CDR3 nucleotides: TGTGCCAGCAGCTACGATGGAGGGAACTATGGCTACACCTTC. This sequence encodes CASSYDGGNYGYTF. The full variable domain, in which reference TRBV5-4 and TRBJ1-2 provide the parts outside the CDR3, is ETGVTQSPTHLIKTRGQQVTLRCSSQSGHNTVSWYQQALGQGPQFIFQYYREEENGRGNFPPRFSGLQFPNYSSELNVNALELDDSALYLCASSYDGGNYGYTFGSGTRLTVV.

This chain uses TRBV7-2 with TRBJ1-1; D unresolved. Trimming pared 1 base from V and 11 bases from J, leaving 11 bases between. Germline CDR1 is SGHTA and CDR2 is FQGNSA. This CDR3 region has 12 residues. CDR3 nucleotides: TGTGCCAGCAGCTTAGGACGTATGGCGGCTTTCTTT. The encoded protein is CASSLGRMAAFF.

V is TRBV29-1 and J is TRBJ1-1; D uncertain. The CDR3 covers 11 residues. Germline V gives CDR1 SQVTM, CDR2 ANQGSEA. Trimming removed 6 bases from V and 1 base from J, with 6 bases in between. CDR3: CSVLGNTEAFF. In DNA, the CDR3 is TGCAGCGTCCTAGGGAACACTGAAGCTTTCTTT. Full variable domain (remainder filled in from reference TRBV29-1 and TRBJ1-1): SAVISQKPSRDICQRGTSLTIQCQVDSQVTMMFWYRQQPGQSLTLIATANQGSEATYESGFVIDKFPISRPNLTFSTLTVSNMSPEDSSIYLCSVLGNTEAFFGQGTRLTVV.

This clone has more than one count but fewer than ten. The V and J genes are TRBV18 and TRBJ2-7, with 8 nucleotides matching TRBD1. V dropped 3 bases and J dropped 3; count of bases not matched to a gene: 7. Germline lookup yields CDR1 KGHSH and CDR2 LQKENI. The CDR3 has 15 residues. The CDR3: CASSPGTGLDYEQYF. The CDR3 DNA follows: TGTGCCAGCTCACCTGGGACAGGTCTAGACTACGAGCAGTACTTC.

The genes are TRBV5-1 and TRBJ2-1; 9 bases fit TRBD2. The CDR3 has 16 amino acids. The V and J ends lost 0 bases and 7 bases, in that order; junction bases with no gene match: 8. The germline V gene has CDR1 SGHRS and CDR2 YFSETQ. This chain's CDR3 is CASSLAGTSRVNEQFF. DNA of the CDR3: TGCGCCAGCAGCTTGGCCGGGACTAGCAGGGTGAATGAGCAGTTCTTC.

On this clone itself: The same CDR3 can be traced to other DNA sequences in this sample. This rearrangement joins TRBV7-9 to TRBJ1-1; the D is unclear. Trimming removed 4 bases at V and 2 bases at J, with 2 bases between. The CDR3 sequence is 11 residues long. Germline V gives CDR1 SEHNR, CDR2 FQNEAQ (reference sequence). Written as DNA, the CDR3 is TGTGCCAGCAGCTCTAACACTGAAGCTTTCTTT. This sequence encodes CASSSNTEAFF.

The gene calls are TRBV7-2 and TRBJ2-1; D uncertain. Trimming took 2 bases from V and 5 from J, leaving 10 bases between them. Germline V gene data show CDR1 as SGHTA and CDR2 as FQGNSA. CDR3 length: 14 amino acids. The CDR3 spells CASSLKALHNEQFF. The CDR3 region has the DNA TGTGCCAGCAGCTTAAAGGCTTTACACAATGAGCAGTTCTTC.

This clone was observed a few times. The chain is built from TRBV7-9 and TRBJ2-1, with a weak D call TRBD2 (6 bases). This CDR3 contains 14 residues. Per the germline V gene, CDR1 is SEHNR and CDR2 is FQNEAQ (reference sequence). Trimming took 4 bases from V and 2 from J, leaving 9 bases between them. The CDR3 region is CASSSGVPYNEQFF. CDR3 bases: TGTGCCAGCAGCTCGGGGGTTCCCTACAATGAGCAGTTCTTC.

The chain employs TRBV30 and TRBJ1-6, with D uncertain. The CDR3 totals 18 residues. Trimming left V 1 base short and J 0 bases short, with 16 bases between. Germline V gene sequence: CDR1 GTSNPN, CDR2 SVGIG (reference sequence). The CDR3, as DNA: TGTGCCTGGAGTGCCCGTAGGGCAGAGAGCTCCTATAATTCACCCCTCCACTTT. As protein: CAWSARRAESSYNSPLHF. Full variable domain (rest looked up from reference TRBV30 and TRBJ1-6): SQTIHQWPATLVQPVGSPLSLECTVEGTSNPNLYWYRQAAGRGLQLLFYSVGIGQISSEVPQNLSASRPQDRQFILSSKKLLLSDSGFYLCAWSARRAESSYNSPLHFGNGTRLTVT.

This clone has a handful of counts. The gene calls are TRBV11-2 and TRBJ2-3; weak D call: TRBD1 (6 bases). CDR3 size: 15 residues. V was trimmed by 2 bases and J by 0 bases, leaving 9 bases between them. The germline V gene has CDR1 SGHAT and CDR2 FQNNGV. The CDR3, as DNA: TGTGCCAGCAGCTTAAGGACAGATAGCACAGATACGCAGTATTTT. It is translated as CASSLRTDSTDTQYF.

In its sample, this clone was seen a few times. The V call is TRBV28, the J call TRBJ1-2; no reliable D call. The germline gives CDR1 MDHEN, CDR2 SYDVKM. This CDR3 spans 12 amino acids. Trimming shortened V by 2 bases and J by 4 bases, and 5 bases separated the two germline ends. This CDR3 reads CASSLRPYGYTF. The CDR3 nucleotides read TGTGCCAGCAGTTTACGGCCCTATGGCTACACCTTC.

This clone was seen only a few times. This sample includes further DNA sequences coding for the same CDR3. The J gene is TRBJ1-2, the V gene TRBV5-1; D is unclear. Trimming shortened V by 0 bases and J by 2 bases, and 5 bases separated the two germline ends. The germline V gene encodes CDR1 SGHRS and CDR2 YFSETQ. The CDR3 covers 13 residues. CDR3 protein: CASSLEVNYGYTF. CDR3 in DNA: TGCGCCAGCAGCTTGGAAGTGAACTATGGCTACACCTTC. The whole variable domain, filled in from reference TRBV5-1 and TRBJ1-2, reads KAGVTQTPRYLIKTRGQQVTLSCSPISGHRSVSWYQQTPGQGLQFLFEYFSETQRNKGNFPGRFSGRQFSNSRSEMNVSTLELGDSALYLCASSLEVNYGYTFGSGTRLTVV.

The sample holds a few counts of this clone. J is TRBJ1-2 and V is TRBV9; perhaps TRBD1 as D (6 bases). The CDR3 has 15 amino acids. Trimming pared 0 bases from V and 4 bases from J, leaving 13 bases between. The germline CDR1 and CDR2 sequences are SGDLS and YYNGEE. In DNA form, the CDR3 reads TGTGCCAGCAGCGTAGGACAGGATAGCGCCTATGGCTACACCTTC. Encoded protein: CASSVGQDSAYGYTF. The entire variable domain, with the rest obtained from reference TRBV9 and TRBJ1-2, is as follows: DSGVTQTPKHLITATGQRVTLRCSPRSGDLSVYWYQQSLDQGLQFLIQYYNGEERAKGNILERFSAQQFPDLHSELNLSSLELGDSALYFCASSVGQDSAYGYTFGSGTRLTVV.

The table lists this clone with a few counts. The J gene is TRBJ2-5, the V gene TRBV7-6, with 10 bases aligning to TRBD1. V was clipped by 4 bases and J by 4 bases; unmatched bases: 9. Germline loops: CDR1 SGHVS, CDR2 FNYEAQ. There are 16 residues in the CDR3. The CDR3 sequence: CASSSYRTGGIETQYF. The CDR3 DNA reads as TGTGCCAGCAGCTCATATAGGACAGGGGGGATAGAGACCCAGTACTTC.

V and J are TRBV19 and TRBJ1-6; D is unresolved. CDR1 is LNHDA, CDR2 SQIVND, per germline (reference sequence). CDR3 length: 13 residues. V gave up 4 bases and J gave up 12 bases, with 13 bases separating them. The CDR3 DNA reads TGTGCCAGTAGTAAGTTGAACGAGGTACCCCTCCACTTT. Its protein is CASSKLNEVPLHF. Filled out from reference TRBV19 and TRBJ1-6, the complete variable domain reads DGGITQSPKYLFRKEGQNVTLSCEQNLNHDAMYWYRQDPGQGLRLIYYSQIVNDFQKGDIAEGYSVSREKKESFPLTVTSAQKNPTAFYLCASSKLNEVPLHFGNGTRLTVT.

This clone was detected only a few times. The chain joins TRBV5-6 to TRBJ1-5; 9 bases fit TRBD1. The ends lost 0 bases at V and 5 bases at J; junction bases unmatched: 0. Germline V gene data show CDR1 as SGHDT and CDR2 as YYEEEE. This CDR3 has 14 residues. This CDR3 is CASSLGTGDQPQHF. CDR3 DNA sequence: TGTGCCAGCAGCTTGGGGACAGGGGATCAGCCCCAGCATTTT.

The chain uses TRBV11-2 and TRBJ1-4; no definite D call. CDR3 size: 15 residues. The germline CDR1 and CDR2 sequences are SGHAT and FQNNGV. The V gene lost 6 bases and the J gene lost 4 bases, with 15 bases spanning the gap. CDR3 in amino acids: CASSRSAQSNEKLFF. The CDR3 DNA follows: TGTGCCAGCAGTCGGAGCGCGCAGAGTAATGAAAAACTGTTTTTT.